The T cell receptor beta chain described here comes from a study of T cells in Graves' hyperthyroidism and ophthalmopathy. Overall study findings and caveats: Clonotypes that were expanded in thyroid above 0.001 mostly appeared in blood too.

Trimming removed 2 bases at V and 3 bases at J, with 19 bases between. This CDR3 is built from 17 residues. What was amplified from RNA transcripts were TCR beta CDR3 regions. TCR CDR3 regions were first amplified by RT-PCR with HTBI primers. TCRdb itself ran the multiplex PCR reads through MiXCR, one entry per CDR3 protein. Among hundreds of thousands of distinct CDR3 sequences listed, roughly a third were seen once. Absent ophthalmopathy progression within 18 months defined stable Graves' hyperthyroidism. Used for diagnoses were clinical symptoms, serum thyroxine and TRAb, thyroid ultrasound and orbital computed tomography. For this clonotype: Antigen: not known.

This receptor was obtained from a woman in her thirties or forties with Graves' hyperthyroidism. Sequenced: blood. This chain links TRBV12-3 or TRBV12-4 with TRBJ1-1; D possibly corresponds to TRBD1 (6 bases). The CDR3 sequence: CASSLSLLRGTHTEAFF. The DNA for the CDR3 is TGTGCCAGCAGTTTATCCCTACTCAGGGGAACGCACACTGAAGCTTTCTTT.